This TCR beta chain stems from a study of T cell responses to AZD1222 COVID-19 vaccine. Notes on this clone: Antigen specificity is unknown.

The data were produced by immunoSEQ multiplex PCR, yet TCRdb's version contains in-frame clones alone and is incomplete. The sample carries about 200,000 clones, 80% to 95% recorded once. Study observations and caveats: Every sample of the repertoires postdated the peak T cell response. Most donors were white British, females outnumbered males, and clonal diversity was possibly underestimated. Across the whole spike, CD4 TCRs peaked at regions 160-218 and 743-854. The study identified only 6 or 7 AZD1222 recipients as seropositive at baseline.

The specimen was peripheral blood, collected 28 days after the second AZD1222 dose. This receptor was taken from an adult who received the AZD1222 COVID-19 vaccine.

The CDR3 loop reads CSVEIPTGIGYTF. CDR3 coding DNA: TGCAGCGTTGAGATACCGACAGGGATTGGCTACACCTTC. The V call is TRBV29-1, the J call TRBJ1-2, with 7 bases fitting TRBD1. Germline CDR1 SQVTM, CDR2 ANQGSEA. Losses at the gene ends were 3 bases for V and 7 bases for J; bases not matched to a gene: 8. This CDR3 contains 13 residues.